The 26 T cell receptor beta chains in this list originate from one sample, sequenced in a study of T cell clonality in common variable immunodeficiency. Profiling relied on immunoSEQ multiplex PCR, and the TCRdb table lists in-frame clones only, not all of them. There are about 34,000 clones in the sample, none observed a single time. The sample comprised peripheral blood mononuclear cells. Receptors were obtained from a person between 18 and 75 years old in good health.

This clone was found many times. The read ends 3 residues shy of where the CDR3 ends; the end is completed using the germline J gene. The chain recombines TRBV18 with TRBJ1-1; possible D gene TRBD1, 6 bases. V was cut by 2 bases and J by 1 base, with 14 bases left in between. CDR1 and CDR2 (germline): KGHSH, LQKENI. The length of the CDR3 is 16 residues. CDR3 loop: CASSPVAGDPNTEAFF. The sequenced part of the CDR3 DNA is TGTGCCAGCTCACCAGTGGCAGGGGACCCGAACACTGAA.

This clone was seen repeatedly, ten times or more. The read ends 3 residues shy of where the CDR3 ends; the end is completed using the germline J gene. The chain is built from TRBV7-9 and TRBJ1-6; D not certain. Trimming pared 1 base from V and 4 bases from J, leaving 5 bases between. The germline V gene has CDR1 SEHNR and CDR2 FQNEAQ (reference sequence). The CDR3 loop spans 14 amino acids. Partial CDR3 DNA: TGTGCCAGCAGCTTAGAACAGTATAATTCACCC. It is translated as CASSLEQYNSP. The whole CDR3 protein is CASSLEQYNSPLHF.

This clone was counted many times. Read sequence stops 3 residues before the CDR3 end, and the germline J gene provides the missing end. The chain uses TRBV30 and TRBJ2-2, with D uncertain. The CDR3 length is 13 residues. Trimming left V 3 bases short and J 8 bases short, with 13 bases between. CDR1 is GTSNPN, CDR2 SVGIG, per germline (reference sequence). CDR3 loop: CAWRNSFTGELFF. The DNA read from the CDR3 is TGTGCCTGGAGGAACAGTTTCACGGGGGAG.

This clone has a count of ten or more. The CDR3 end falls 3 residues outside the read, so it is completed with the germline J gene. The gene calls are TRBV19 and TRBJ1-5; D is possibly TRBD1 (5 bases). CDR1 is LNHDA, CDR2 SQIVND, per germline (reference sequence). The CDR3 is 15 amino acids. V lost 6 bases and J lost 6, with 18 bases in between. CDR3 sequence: CASSRVVGGTQPQHF. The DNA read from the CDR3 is TGTGCCAGTAGCAGGGTCGTCGGGGGTACTCAGCCC.

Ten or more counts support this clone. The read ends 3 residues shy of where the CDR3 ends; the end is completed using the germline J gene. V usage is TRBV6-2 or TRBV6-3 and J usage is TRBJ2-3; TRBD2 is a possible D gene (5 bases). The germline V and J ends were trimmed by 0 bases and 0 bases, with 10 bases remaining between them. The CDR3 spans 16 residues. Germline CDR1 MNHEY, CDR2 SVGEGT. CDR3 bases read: TGTGCCAGCAGTTACTCGAGAGCGGTGAGCACAGATACG. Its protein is CASSYSRAVSTDT. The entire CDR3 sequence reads CASSYSRAVSTDTQYF.

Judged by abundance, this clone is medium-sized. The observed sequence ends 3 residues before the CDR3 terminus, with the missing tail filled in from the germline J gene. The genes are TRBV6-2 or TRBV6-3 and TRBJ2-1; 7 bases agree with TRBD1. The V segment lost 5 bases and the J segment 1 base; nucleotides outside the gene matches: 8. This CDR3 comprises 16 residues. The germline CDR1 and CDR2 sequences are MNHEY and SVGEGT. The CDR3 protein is CASSQMTGLSYNEQFF. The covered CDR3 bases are TGTGCCAGCAGTCAAATGACAGGGTTGTCCTACAATGAG.

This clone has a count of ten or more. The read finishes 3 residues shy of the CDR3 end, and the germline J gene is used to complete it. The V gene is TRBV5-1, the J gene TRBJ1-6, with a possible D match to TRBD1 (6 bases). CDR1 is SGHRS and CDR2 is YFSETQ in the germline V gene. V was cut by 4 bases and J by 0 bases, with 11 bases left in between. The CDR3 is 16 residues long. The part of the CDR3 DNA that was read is TGCGCCAGCAGCCTCAAGACAGGCTCCTATAATTCACCC. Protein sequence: CASSLKTGSYNSP. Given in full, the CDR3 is CASSLKTGSYNSPLHF.

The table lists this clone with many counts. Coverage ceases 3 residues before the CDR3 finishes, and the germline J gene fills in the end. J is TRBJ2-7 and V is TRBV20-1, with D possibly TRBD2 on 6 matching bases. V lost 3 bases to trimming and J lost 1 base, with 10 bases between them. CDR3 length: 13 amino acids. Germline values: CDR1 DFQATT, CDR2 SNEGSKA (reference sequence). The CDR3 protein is CSARAGRSYEQYF. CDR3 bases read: TGCAGTGCTAGGGCGGGGCGATCCTACGAG.

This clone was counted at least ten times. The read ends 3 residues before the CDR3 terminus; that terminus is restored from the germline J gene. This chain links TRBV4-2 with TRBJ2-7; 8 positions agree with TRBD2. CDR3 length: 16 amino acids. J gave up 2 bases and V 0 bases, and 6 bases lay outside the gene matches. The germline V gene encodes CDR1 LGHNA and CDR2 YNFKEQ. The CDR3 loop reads CASSQEGGSGTYEQYF. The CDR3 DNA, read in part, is TGTGCCAGCAGCCAAGAGGGAGGTAGCGGGACCTACGAG.

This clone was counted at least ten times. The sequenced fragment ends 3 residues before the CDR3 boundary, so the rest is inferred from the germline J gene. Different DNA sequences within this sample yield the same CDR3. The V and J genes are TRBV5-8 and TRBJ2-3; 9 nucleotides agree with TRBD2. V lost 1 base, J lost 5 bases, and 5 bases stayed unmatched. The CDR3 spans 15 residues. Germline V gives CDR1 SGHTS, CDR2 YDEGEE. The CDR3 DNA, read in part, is TGTGCCAGCAGCTTGTATAGCGGGAGTGTAGATACG. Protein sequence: CASSLYSGSVDT. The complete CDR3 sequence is CASSLYSGSVDTQYF.

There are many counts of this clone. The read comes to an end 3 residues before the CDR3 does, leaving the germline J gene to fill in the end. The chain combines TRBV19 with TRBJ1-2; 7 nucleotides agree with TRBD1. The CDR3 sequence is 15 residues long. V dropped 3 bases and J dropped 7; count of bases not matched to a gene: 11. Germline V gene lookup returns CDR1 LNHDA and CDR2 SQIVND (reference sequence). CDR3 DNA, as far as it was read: TGTGCCAGTAGTATCGTCGATGGTCAGGGGGGTGGC. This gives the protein CASSIVDGQGGG. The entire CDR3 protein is CASSIVDGQGGGYTF.

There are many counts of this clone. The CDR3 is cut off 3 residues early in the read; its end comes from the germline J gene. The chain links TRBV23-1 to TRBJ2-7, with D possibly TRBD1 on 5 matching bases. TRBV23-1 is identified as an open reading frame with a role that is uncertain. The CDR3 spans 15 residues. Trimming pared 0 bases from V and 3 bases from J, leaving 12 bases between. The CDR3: CASSQSIRQSYEQYF. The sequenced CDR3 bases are TGCGCCAGCAGTCAATCAATTCGACAGAGCTACGAG.

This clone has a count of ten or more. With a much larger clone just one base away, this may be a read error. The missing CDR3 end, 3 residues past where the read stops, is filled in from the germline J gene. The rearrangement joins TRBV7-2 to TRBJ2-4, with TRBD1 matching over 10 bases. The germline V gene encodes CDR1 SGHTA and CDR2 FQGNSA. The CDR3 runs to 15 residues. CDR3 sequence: CAGSYGQGGSSIQYF. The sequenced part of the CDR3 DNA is TGTGCCGGCAGCTATGGACAGGGGGGTAGTAGCATT.

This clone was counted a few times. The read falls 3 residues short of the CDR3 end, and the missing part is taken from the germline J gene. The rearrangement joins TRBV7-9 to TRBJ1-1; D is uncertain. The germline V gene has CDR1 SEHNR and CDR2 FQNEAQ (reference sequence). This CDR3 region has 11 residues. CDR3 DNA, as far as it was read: TGTGCCAGCAGCTTTACAGCCGAA. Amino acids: CASSFTAE. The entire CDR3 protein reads CASSFTAEAFF.

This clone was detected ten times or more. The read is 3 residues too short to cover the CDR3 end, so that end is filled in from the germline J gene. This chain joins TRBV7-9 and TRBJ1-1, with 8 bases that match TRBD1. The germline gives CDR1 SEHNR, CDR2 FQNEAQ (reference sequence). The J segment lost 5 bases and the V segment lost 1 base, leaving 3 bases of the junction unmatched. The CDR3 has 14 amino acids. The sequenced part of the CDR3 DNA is TGTGCCAGCAGCTTAGACAGGGGGGGTACTGAA. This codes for CASSLDRGGTE. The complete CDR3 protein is CASSLDRGGTEAFF.

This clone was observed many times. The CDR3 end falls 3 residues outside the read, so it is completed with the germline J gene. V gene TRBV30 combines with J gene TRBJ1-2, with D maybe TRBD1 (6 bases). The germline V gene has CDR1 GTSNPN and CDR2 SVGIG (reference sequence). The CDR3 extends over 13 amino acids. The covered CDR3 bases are TGTGCCTGGAGTGAACAGGGATCTGGGGGC. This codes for CAWSEQGSGG. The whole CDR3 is CAWSEQGSGGYTF.

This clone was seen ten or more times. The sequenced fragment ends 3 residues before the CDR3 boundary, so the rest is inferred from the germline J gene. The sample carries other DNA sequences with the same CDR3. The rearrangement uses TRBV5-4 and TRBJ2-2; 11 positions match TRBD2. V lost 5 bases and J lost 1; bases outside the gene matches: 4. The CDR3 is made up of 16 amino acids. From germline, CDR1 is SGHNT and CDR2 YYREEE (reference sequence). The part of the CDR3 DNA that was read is TGTGCCAGCAGTGCTCTAGCGGGGGGGAACACCGGGGAG. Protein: CASSALAGGNTGE. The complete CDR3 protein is CASSALAGGNTGELFF. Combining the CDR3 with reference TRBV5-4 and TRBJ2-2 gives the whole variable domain ETGVTQSPTHLIKTRGQQVTLRCSSQSGHNTVSWYQQALGQGPQFIFQYYREEENGRGNFPPRFSGLQFPNYSSELNVNALELDDSALYLCASSALAGGNTGELFFGEGSRLTVL.

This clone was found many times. CDR3 in amino acids: CASSEELGSYNEQFF. Partial CDR3 DNA: TGTGCCAGCAGTGAAGAGCTCGGGTCCTACAATGAG. The V call is TRBV2, the J call TRBJ2-1; no clear D. Sequencing ends 3 residues short of the CDR3 end; the germline J gene provides the rest. Trimming removed 1 base from V and 1 base from J, with 8 bases in between. CDR3 length: 15 amino acids. Germline CDR1 is SNHLY and CDR2 is FYNNEI.

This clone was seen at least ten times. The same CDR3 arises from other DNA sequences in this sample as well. The CDR3 spells CASSQRQGEYQPQHF. The CDR3 bases that were read are TGCGCCAGCAGCCAAAGACAGGGCGAATATCAGCCC. V gene TRBV4-1 combines with J gene TRBJ1-5; 7 nucleotides match TRBD1. The read is 3 residues too short to cover the CDR3 end, so that end is filled in from the germline J gene. V gave up 2 bases and J gave up 5 bases; unmatched junction bases: 6. Germline lookup yields CDR1 MGHRA and CDR2 YSYEKL. CDR3 length: 15 residues.

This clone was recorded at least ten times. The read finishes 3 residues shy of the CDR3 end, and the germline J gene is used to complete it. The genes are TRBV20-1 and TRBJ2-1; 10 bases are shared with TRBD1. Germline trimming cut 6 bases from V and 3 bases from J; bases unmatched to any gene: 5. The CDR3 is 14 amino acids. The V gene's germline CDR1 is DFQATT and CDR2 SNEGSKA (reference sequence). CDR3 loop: CSASTGGGYNEQFF. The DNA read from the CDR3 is TGCAGTGCCTCGACAGGGGGCGGCTACAATGAG.

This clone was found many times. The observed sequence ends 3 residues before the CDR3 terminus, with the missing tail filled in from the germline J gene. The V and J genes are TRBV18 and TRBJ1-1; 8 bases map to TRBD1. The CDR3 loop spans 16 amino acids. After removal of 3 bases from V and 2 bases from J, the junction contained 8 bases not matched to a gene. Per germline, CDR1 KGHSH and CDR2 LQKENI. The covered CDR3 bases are TGTGCCAGCTCACCCGGGACAGGAGGTGGTAACACTGAA. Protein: CASSPGTGGGNTE. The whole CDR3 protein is CASSPGTGGGNTEAFF.

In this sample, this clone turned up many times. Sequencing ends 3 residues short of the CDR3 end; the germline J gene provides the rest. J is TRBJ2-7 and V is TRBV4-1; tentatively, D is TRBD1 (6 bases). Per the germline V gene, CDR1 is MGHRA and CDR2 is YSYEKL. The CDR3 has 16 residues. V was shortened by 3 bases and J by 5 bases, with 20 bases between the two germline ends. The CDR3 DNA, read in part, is TGCGCCAGCAGCCAGGTTACAGGGATGGAGGCAAACGAG. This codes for CASSQVTGMEANE. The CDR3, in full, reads CASSQVTGMEANEQYF.

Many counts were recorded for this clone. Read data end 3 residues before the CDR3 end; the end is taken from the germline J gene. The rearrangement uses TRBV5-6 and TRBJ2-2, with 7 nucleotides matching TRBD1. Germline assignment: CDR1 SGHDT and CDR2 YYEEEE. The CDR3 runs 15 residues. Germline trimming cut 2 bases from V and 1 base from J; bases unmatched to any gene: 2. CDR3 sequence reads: CASSFYRGNTGELFF. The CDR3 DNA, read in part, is TGTGCCAGCAGCTTTTACAGGGGGAACACCGGGGAG. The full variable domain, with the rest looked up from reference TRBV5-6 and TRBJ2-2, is DAGVTQSPTHLIKTRGQQVTLRCSPKSGHDTVSWYQQALGQGPQFIFQYYEEEERQRGNFPDRFSGHQFPNYSSELNVNALLLGDSALYLCASSFYRGNTGELFFGEGSRLTVL.

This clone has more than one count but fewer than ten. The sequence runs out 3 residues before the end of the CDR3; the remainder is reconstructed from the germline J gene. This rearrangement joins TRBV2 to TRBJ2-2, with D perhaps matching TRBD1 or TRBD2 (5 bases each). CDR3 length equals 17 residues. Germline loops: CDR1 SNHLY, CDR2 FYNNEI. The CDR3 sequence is CASNRLTGGPTNEKLFF. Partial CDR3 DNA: TGTGCCAGCAACAGGTTGACTGGAGGTCCCACTAATGAAAAG. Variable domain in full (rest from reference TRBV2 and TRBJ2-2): EPEVTQTPSHQVTQMGQEVILRCVPISNHLYFYWYRQILGQKVEFLVSFYNNEISEKSEIFDDQFSVERPDGSNFTLKIRSTKLEDSAMYFCASNRLTGGPTNEKLFFGEGSRLTVL.

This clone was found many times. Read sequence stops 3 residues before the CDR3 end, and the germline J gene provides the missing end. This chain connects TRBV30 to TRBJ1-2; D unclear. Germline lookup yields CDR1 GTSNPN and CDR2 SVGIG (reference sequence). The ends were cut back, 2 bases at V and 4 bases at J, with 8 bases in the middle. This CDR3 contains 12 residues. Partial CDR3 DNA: TGTGCCTGGAGTCTCTCTAGCTATGGC. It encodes CAWSLSSYG. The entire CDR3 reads CAWSLSSYGYTF.

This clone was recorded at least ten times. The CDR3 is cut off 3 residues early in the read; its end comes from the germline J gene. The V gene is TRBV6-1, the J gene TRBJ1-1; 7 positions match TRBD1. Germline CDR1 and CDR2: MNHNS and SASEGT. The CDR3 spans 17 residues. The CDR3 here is CASSELAPGTVNKVAFF. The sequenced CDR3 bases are TGTGCCAGCAGTGAATTAGCCCCGGGGACAGTGAACAAGGTA.